This TCR beta chain came from a study of PD-L1 blockade in urothelial cancer. Background on the study: Blood was subjected to analysis at 3 weeks (second dose) and 6 weeks following treatment start. Per blood sample, T cells had a median of roughly 140,000.

This CDR3 has 15 residues. Per germline, CDR1 MNHEY and CDR2 SMNVEV (reference sequence). Synthetic TCR analog templates were spiked into all PCRs individually. Libraries were prepared by immunoSEQ multiplex PCR; TCRdb keeps only in-frame clonotypes and omits some of them. The sample carries 30,000 or so clones, nearly 90% recorded once. Indicated time point: peripheral blood 6 weeks after treatment start. The sequence was collected from a man at least 80 years old with urothelial cancer. The source material was PBMCs, sampled around atezolizumab (anti-PD-L1) treatment. The chain links TRBV27 to TRBJ2-5, with 12 bases that match TRBD2. The J call is doubtful: the DNA matches TRBJ2-7 better. The CDR3 region is CASSSGLAGLYEQYF. The CDR3 nucleotides are TGTGCCAGCAGTTCCGGACTAGCGGGGCTTTACGAGCAGTACTTC.